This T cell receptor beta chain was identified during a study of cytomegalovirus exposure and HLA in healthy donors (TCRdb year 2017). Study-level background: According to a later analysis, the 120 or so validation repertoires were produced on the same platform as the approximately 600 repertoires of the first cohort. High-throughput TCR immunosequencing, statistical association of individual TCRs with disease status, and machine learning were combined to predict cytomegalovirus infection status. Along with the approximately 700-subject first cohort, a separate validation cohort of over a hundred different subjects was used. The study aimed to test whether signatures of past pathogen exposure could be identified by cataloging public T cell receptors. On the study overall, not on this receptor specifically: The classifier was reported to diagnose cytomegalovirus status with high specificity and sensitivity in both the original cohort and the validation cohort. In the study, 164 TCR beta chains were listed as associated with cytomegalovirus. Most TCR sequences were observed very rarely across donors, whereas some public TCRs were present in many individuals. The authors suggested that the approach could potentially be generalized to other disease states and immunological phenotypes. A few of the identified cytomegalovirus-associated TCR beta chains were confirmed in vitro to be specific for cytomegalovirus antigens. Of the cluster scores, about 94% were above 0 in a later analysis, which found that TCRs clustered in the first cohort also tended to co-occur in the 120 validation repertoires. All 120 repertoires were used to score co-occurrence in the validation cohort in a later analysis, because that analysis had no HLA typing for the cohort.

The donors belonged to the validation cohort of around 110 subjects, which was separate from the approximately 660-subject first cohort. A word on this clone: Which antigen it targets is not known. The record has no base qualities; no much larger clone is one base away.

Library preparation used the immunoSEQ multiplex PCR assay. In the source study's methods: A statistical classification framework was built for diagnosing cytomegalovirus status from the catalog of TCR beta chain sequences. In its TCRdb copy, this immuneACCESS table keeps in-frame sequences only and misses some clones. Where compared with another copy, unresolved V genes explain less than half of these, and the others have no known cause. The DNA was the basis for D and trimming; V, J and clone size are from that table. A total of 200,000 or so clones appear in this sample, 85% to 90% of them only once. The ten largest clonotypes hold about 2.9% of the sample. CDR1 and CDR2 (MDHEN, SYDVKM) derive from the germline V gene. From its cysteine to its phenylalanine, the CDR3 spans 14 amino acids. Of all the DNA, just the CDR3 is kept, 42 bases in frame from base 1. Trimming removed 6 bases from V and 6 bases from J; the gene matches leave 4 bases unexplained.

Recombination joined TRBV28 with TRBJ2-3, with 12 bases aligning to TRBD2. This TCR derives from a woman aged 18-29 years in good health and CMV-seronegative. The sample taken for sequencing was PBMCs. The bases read TGTGCCAGCAGCCGACTAGCGGGGGCGGATACGCAGTATTTT. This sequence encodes CASSRLAGADTQYF.